This TCR beta chain appears in the sequencing data of a study of Ad26.COV2.S vaccination and SARS-CoV-2 variants. Across the study: Ad26.COV2.S given intramuscularly, once or twice 56 days apart. Study conclusions and caveats: People who got the vaccine had more spike-specific TCR breadth than people who got placebo.

Points on this clone: Its specificity is not known.

The treatment denotes: 19 received Ad26.COV2.S at low or high dose, single or two shots; several received placebo; per-sample allocation not given. Each sample was drawn 63 days after the first injection (of vaccine or placebo). Ad26.COV2.S expressed prefusion-stabilized spike from the original Wuhan strain. Clones were sequenced by immunoSEQ multiplex PCR, and TCRdb holds only the in-frame ones, with some missing. The table lists about 280,000 clones, about 89% of them singletons. The sample here was peripheral blood, taken in a trial of Ad26.COV2.S vaccine versus placebo. The sequence came from a person between 18 and 65 years old who received the Ad26.COV2.S COVID-19 vaccine or a placebo.

The CDR3 spells CASSPRGRVGEQFF. The CDR3 DNA reads as TGTGCCAGCAGCCCTAGGGGGAGGGTCGGGGAGCAGTTCTTC. The V call is TRBV28, the J call TRBJ2-1; possibly TRBD2 for D (7 bases). CDR3 size: 14 residues. Per germline, CDR1 MDHEN and CDR2 SYDVKM. Trimming removed 6 bases at V and 10 bases at J, with 19 bases between.